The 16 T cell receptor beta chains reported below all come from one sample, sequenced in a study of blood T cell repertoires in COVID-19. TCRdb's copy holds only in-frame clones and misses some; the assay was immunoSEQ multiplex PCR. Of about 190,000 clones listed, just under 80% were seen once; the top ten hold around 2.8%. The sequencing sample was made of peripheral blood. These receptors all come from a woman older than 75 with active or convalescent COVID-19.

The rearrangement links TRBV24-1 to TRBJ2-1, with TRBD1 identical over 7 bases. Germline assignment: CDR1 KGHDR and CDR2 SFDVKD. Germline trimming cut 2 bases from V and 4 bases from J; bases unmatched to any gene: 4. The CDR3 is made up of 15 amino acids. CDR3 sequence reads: CATSDWGQTYNEQFF. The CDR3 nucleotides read TGTGCCACCAGTGATTGGGGACAGACATACAATGAGCAGTTCTTC.

Here the CDR3 DNA reads TGTGCCAGCAGGAGGGAAGACTCTGGAAACACCATATATTTT. Amino acid sequence: CASRREDSGNTIYF. The chain links TRBV2 to TRBJ1-3, with D hard to call. Deletions cut 6 bases from V and 0 bases from J, with 9 bases between. Per germline, CDR1 SNHLY and CDR2 FYNNEI. This CDR3 spans 14 amino acids.

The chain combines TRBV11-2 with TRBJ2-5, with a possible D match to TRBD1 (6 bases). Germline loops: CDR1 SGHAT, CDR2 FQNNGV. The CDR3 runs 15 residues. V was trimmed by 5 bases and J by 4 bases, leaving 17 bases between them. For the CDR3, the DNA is TGTGCCAGCAGCCTTCTCTCAGGGGTAGGAGAGACCCAGTACTTC. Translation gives CASSLLSGVGETQYF.

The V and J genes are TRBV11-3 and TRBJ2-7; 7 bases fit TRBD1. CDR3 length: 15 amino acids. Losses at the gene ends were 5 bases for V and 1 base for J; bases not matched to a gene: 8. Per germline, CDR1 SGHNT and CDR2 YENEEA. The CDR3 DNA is TGTGCCAGCAGCCCCACGGCAGGGGGTTCCTACGAGCAGTACTTC. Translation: CASSPTAGGSYEQYF.

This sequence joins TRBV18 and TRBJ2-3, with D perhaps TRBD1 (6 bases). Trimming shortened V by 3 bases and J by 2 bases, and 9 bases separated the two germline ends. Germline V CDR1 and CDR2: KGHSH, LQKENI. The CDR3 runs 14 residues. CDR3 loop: CASSPRTATDTQYF. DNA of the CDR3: TGTGCCAGCTCACCCCGGACAGCCACAGATACGCAGTATTTT. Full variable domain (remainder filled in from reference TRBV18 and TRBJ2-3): NAGVMQNPRHLVRRRGQEARLRCSPMKGHSHVYWYRQLPEEGLKFMVYLQKENIIDESGMPKERFSAEFPKEGPSILRIQQVVRGDSAAYFCASSPRTATDTQYFGPGTRLTVL.

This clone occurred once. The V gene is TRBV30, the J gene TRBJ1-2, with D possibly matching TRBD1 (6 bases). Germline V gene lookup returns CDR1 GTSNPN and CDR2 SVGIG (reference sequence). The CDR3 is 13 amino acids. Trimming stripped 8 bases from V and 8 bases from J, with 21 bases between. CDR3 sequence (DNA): TGTGCCGGGATGATACAGGGCCTGGGAGGCTACACCTTC. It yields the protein CAGMIQGLGGYTF.

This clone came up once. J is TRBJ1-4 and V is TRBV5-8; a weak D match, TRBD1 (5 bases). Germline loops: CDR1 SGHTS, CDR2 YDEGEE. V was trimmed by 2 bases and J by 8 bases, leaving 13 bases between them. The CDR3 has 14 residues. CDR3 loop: CASSFFWQGEKLFF. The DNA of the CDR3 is TGTGCCAGCAGCTTTTTCTGGCAGGGCGAAAAACTGTTTTTT.

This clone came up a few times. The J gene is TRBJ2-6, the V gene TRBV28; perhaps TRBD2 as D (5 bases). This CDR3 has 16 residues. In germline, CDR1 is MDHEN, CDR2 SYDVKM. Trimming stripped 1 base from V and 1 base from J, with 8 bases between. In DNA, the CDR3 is TGTGCCAGCAGTTTATTCGGCGGGTCTGGGGCCAACGTCCTGACTTTC. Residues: CASSLFGGSGANVLTF. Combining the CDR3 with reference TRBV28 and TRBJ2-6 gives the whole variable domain DVKVTQSSRYLVKRTGEKVFLECVQDMDHENMFWYRQDPGLGLRLIYFSYDVKMKEKGDIPEGYSVSREKKERFSLILESASTNQTSMYLCASSLFGGSGANVLTFGAGSRLTVL.

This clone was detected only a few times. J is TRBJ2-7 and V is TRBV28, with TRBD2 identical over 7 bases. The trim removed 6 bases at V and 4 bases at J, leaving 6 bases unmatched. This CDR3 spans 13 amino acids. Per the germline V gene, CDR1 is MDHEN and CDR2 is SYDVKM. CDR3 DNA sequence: TGTGCCAGCAGGCCCCAGGGAGGGTACGAGCAGTACTTC. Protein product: CASRPQGGYEQYF.

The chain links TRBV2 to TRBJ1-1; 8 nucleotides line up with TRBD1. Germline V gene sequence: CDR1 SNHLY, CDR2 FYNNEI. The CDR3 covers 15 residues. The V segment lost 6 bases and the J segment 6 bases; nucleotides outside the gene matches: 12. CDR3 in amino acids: CASRRETGVHSEAFF. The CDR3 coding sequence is TGTGCCAGCAGAAGAGAGACAGGGGTTCATTCTGAAGCTTTCTTT.

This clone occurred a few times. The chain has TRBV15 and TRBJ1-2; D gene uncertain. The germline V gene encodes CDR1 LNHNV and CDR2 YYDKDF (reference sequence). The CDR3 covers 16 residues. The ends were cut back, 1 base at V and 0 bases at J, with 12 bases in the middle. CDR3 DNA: TGTGCCACCAGCAGAGTCGCAAGCGAAGCTAACTATGGCTACACCTTC. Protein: CATSRVASEANYGYTF. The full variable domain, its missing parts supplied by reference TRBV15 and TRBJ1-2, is DAMVIQNPRYQVTQFGKPVTLSCSQTLNHNVMYWYQQKSSQAPKLLFHYYDKDFNNEADTPDNFQSRRPNTSFCFLDIRSPGLGDTAMYLCATSRVASEANYGYTFGSGTRLTVV.

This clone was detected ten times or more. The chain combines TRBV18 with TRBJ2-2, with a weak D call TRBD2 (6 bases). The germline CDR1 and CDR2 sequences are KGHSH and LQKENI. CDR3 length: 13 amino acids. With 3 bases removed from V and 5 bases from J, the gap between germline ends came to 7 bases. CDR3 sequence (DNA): TGTGCCAGCTCACCCCGGGGGACCGGGGAGCTGTTTTTT. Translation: CASSPRGTGELFF.

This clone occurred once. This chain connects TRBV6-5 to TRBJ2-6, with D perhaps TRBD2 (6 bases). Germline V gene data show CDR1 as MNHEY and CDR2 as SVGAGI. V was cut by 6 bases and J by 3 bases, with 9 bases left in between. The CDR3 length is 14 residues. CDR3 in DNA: TGTGCCAGCAGGGAGGGTTATGGGGCCAACGTCCTGACTTTC. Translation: CASREGYGANVLTF.

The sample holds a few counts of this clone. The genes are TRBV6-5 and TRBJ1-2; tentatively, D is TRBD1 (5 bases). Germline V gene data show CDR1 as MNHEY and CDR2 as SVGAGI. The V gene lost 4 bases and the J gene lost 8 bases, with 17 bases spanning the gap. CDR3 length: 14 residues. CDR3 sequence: CASSLGVQVRGYTF. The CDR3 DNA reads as TGTGCCAGCAGTTTGGGCGTACAGGTCCGGGGCTACACCTTC.

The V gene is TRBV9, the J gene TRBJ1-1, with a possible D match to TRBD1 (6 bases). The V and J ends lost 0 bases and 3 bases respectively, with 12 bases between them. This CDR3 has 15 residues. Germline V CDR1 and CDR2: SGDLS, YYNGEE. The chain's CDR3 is CASSVAGGRDTEAFF. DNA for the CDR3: TGTGCCAGCAGCGTAGCTGGGGGCAGGGACACTGAAGCTTTCTTT. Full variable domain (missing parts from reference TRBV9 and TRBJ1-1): DSGVTQTPKHLITATGQRVTLRCSPRSGDLSVYWYQQSLDQGLQFLIQYYNGEERAKGNILERFSAQQFPDLHSELNLSSLELGDSALYFCASSVAGGRDTEAFFGQGTRLTVV.

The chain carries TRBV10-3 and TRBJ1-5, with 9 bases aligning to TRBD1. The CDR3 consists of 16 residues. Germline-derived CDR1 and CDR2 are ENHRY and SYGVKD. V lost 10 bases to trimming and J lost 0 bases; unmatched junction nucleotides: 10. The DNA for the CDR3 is TGTGCCACACGACAGGGGGGCCTAAATAGCAATCAGCCCCAGCATTTT. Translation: CATRQGGLNSNQPQHF.